The 24 T cell receptor beta chains given below trace back to one sample, sequenced in a study of OX40 agonist ivuxolimab in advanced cancers. This table comes from immunoSEQ multiplex PCR, and its TCRdb copy is limited to in-frame clones, with some not included. The sample contains 130,000 or so clones, 85% to 95% of which appear only once. The source material was CD4+ or CD8+ T cells sorted from blood, sampled in a trial of the OX40 agonist ivuxolimab. The receptors come from an adult with an advanced solid tumor such as melanoma, head and neck, liver or kidney cancer.

The table lists this clone with a count of one. The chain employs TRBV7-2 and TRBJ1-1; D not resolved. Germline V lookup: CDR1 SGHTA, CDR2 FQGNSA. The CDR3 is 17 residues long. The V end was cut by 2 bases, the J end by 0 bases, with 16 bases between. The CDR3 DNA reads as TGTGCCAGCAGCTTATGGCCCACTAATTTCATGAACACTGAAGCTTTCTTT. Protein: CASSLWPTNFMNTEAFF.

V usage is TRBV4-3 and J usage is TRBJ2-6; D gene uncertain. The CDR3 covers 14 residues. Germline CDR1 is LGHNA and CDR2 is YSLEER. Trimming removed 3 bases from V and 4 bases from J, with 7 bases in between. The chain's CDR3 is CASSQGRGANVLTF. CDR3 coding DNA: TGCGCCAGCAGCCAGGGCCGCGGGGCCAACGTCCTGACTTTC.

The genes are TRBV11-2 and TRBJ2-2; D is unclear. Germline V CDR1 and CDR2: SGHAT, FQNNGV. The length of the CDR3 is 16 residues. Trimming left V 1 base short and J 0 bases short, with 9 bases between. This CDR3 reads CASSLVGQPNTGELFF. CDR3 DNA: TGTGCCAGCAGCTTAGTCGGGCAACCGAACACCGGGGAGCTGTTTTTT.

The rearrangement joins TRBV28 to TRBJ2-7; 7 bases map to TRBD1. The CDR3 is made up of 14 amino acids. Germline V gives CDR1 MDHEN, CDR2 SYDVKM. The ends lost 5 bases at V and 3 bases at J; junction bases unmatched: 7. In DNA form, the CDR3 reads TGTGCCAGCAGTCCGGGACAGACTATCTACGAGCAGTACTTC. Translated: CASSPGQTIYEQYF.

This clone was seen a few times. V gene TRBV10-1 combines with J gene TRBJ2-2; 7 bases match TRBD2. With V trimmed by 6 bases and J by 3 bases, 4 bases remained unmatched. In germline, CDR1 is WNHNN, CDR2 SYGVQD (reference sequence). This CDR3 spans 14 amino acids. CDR3 amino acids: CASRTSQDTGELFF. As DNA, the CDR3 is TGCGCCAGCAGGACTAGCCAGGACACCGGGGAGCTGTTTTTT.

The V gene is TRBV2, the J gene TRBJ2-5; weak D call: TRBD1 (5 bases). This CDR3 contains 12 residues. In germline, CDR1 is SNHLY, CDR2 FYNNEI. V was shortened by 7 bases and J by 5 bases, with 11 bases between the two germline ends. The CDR3 DNA is TGTGCCAGCAAGGCAGGGTGGGAGACCCAGTACTTC. Its protein is CASKAGWETQYF.

The CDR3: CASSFHLTSGNYEQYF. CDR3 sequence (DNA): TGTGCCAGCAGCTTCCACCTTACTAGCGGGAACTACGAGCAGTACTTC. The J gene is TRBJ2-7, the V gene TRBV5-5; 10 bases line up with TRBD2. The V segment lost 2 bases and the J segment 3 bases; nucleotides outside the gene matches: 8. The CDR3 runs to 16 residues. Per germline, CDR1 SGHKS and CDR2 YYEKEE (reference sequence).

The V gene is TRBV11-2, the J gene TRBJ2-5; D unclear. The CDR3 has 14 residues. V lost 1 base and J lost 2, with 8 bases in between. The germline gives CDR1 SGHAT, CDR2 FQNNGV. The CDR3 is CASSLGVAQETQYF. DNA of the CDR3: TGTGCCAGCAGCTTAGGTGTGGCACAAGAGACCCAGTACTTC.

The rearrangement links TRBV5-4 to TRBJ2-5; TRBD1 might be the D (6 bases). V lost 5 bases to trimming and J lost 2 bases, with 10 bases between them. Germline V lookup: CDR1 SGHNT, CDR2 YYREEE (reference sequence). The CDR3 spans 13 residues. CDR3: CASSRTAQETQYF. CDR3 coding DNA: TGTGCCAGCAGTAGGACAGCACAAGAGACCCAGTACTTC.

This chain uses TRBV20-1 with TRBJ2-1, with 8 nucleotides matching TRBD1. This CDR3 region has 11 residues. Looked up from germline, CDR1 is DFQATT and CDR2 is SNEGSKA (reference sequence). J gave up 9 bases and V 4 bases, and 2 bases lay outside the gene matches. CDR3 amino acids: CSAKTGVEQFF. CDR3 coding DNA: TGCAGTGCTAAGACAGGGGTTGAGCAGTTCTTC.

The chain couples TRBV7-9 to TRBJ2-2; D could derive from TRBD1 or TRBD2 (5 bases each). V dropped 2 bases and J dropped 7 bases, with 11 bases sitting between them. CDR3 length equals 14 residues. CDR1 is SEHNR and CDR2 is FQNEAQ in the germline V gene (reference sequence). The CDR3, as DNA: TGTGCCAGCAGCTTACGAGGGGCTGGCGGGGAGCTGTTTTTT. As protein: CASSLRGAGGELFF.

V gene TRBV7-2 combines with J gene TRBJ2-5; 7 nucleotides align to TRBD1. V was clipped by 5 bases and J by 3 bases; unmatched bases: 9. CDR3 length: 15 amino acids. The germline gives CDR1 SGHTA, CDR2 FQGNSA. Here the CDR3 DNA reads TGTGCCAGCAGCGTACCCGGGACAGCGAAAGAGACCCAGTACTTC. Protein: CASSVPGTAKETQYF.

The V call is TRBV19, the J call TRBJ2-7; 8 bases are a match to TRBD2. There are 17 residues in the CDR3. The junction had 12 bases not matched to a gene; V was cut back by 5 bases and J by 0 bases. The V gene's germline CDR1 is LNHDA and CDR2 SQIVND (reference sequence). CDR3 residues: CASSFSGRGGPSYEQYF. CDR3 sequence (DNA): TGTGCCAGTAGTTTCTCGGGGCGCGGGGGGCCCTCCTACGAGCAGTACTTC.

The chain recombines TRBV6-6 with TRBJ2-5; 13 nucleotides match TRBD2. The ends lost 6 bases at V and 4 bases at J; junction bases unmatched: 5. Germline V gene lookup returns CDR1 MNHNY and CDR2 SVGAGI (reference sequence). The CDR3 is made up of 15 amino acids. CDR3: CASSPGLAGAETQYF. The CDR3, as DNA: TGTGCCAGCAGCCCCGGACTAGCGGGGGCAGAGACCCAGTACTTC.

V is TRBV19 and J is TRBJ1-5, with TRBD1 matching 10 bases. V shed 6 bases and J 6 bases; nucleotides not matched to a gene: 8. The CDR3 is 15 amino acids. Germline V gives CDR1 LNHDA, CDR2 SQIVND (reference sequence). The DNA for the CDR3 is TGTGCCAGTAGCCCGGGACAGGGGATGGGTCAGCCCCAGCATTTT. It codes for CASSPGQGMGQPQHF.

This chain joins TRBV6-1 and TRBJ1-2; 9 bases map to TRBD1. Looked up from germline, CDR1 is MNHNS and CDR2 is SASEGT. The CDR3 length is 13 residues. The V segment lost 5 bases and the J segment 7 bases; nucleotides outside the gene matches: 5. The CDR3 sequence is CASSPGQGVGYTF. The CDR3, as DNA: TGTGCCAGCAGTCCGGGACAGGGAGTTGGCTACACCTTC.

The V and J genes are TRBV11-2 and TRBJ2-7; a possible D gene is TRBD1 (5 bases). From germline, CDR1 is SGHAT and CDR2 FQNNGV. V was shortened by 2 bases and J by 3 bases, with 11 bases between the two germline ends. The CDR3 has 14 residues. In nucleotides, the CDR3 is TGTGCCAGCAGCTTAAGGCAGGACAACTACGAGCAGTACTTC. Protein product: CASSLRQDNYEQYF. The whole variable domain, remainder taken from reference TRBV11-2 and TRBJ2-7, is EAGVAQSPRYKIIEKRQSVAFWCNPISGHATLYWYQQILGQGPKLLIQFQNNGVVDDSQLPKDRFSAERLKGVDSTLKIQPAKLEDSAVYLCASSLRQDNYEQYFGPGTRLTVT.

The CDR3 loop is CASSSGTGGYEQYF. CDR3 nucleotide sequence: TGTGCCAGTAGCTCCGGGACAGGGGGATACGAGCAGTACTTC. The gene calls are TRBV19 and TRBJ2-7, with 11 bases identical to TRBD1. After removal of 6 bases from V and 4 bases from J, the junction contained 5 bases not matched to a gene. Per germline, CDR1 LNHDA and CDR2 SQIVND (reference sequence). The CDR3 length is 14 residues.

This sequence joins TRBV28 and TRBJ2-5; D is perhaps TRBD1 (6 bases). CDR1 is MDHEN and CDR2 is SYDVKM in the germline V gene. Trimming pared 6 bases from V and 5 bases from J, leaving 19 bases between. This CDR3 spans 15 amino acids. CDR3 amino acids: CASRSRQAPSETQYF. CDR3 bases: TGTGCCAGCAGATCCCGACAGGCCCCGTCGGAGACCCAGTACTTC.

V gene TRBV30 combines with J gene TRBJ1-5; maybe TRBD1 (5 bases). CDR1 and CDR2 from the germline V gene are GTSNPN and SVGIG (reference sequence). Trimming took off 7 bases at V and 0 bases at J, with 10 bases between the two ends. This CDR3 comprises 13 residues. The CDR3 loop is CAYSQGSNQPQHF. Here the CDR3 DNA reads TGTGCCTACTCCCAGGGTAGCAATCAGCCCCAGCATTTT.

This chain uses TRBV5-1 with TRBJ1-2; no clear D gene. The V gene lost 4 bases and the J gene lost 8 bases, with 15 bases spanning the gap. The CDR3 spans 13 residues. Germline CDR1 SGHRS, CDR2 YFSETQ. The CDR3 bases are TGCGCCAGCAGCCTACAGCCCCCGGGCGGCTACACCTTC. Encoded protein: CASSLQPPGGYTF.

V gene TRBV4-3 combines with J gene TRBJ2-7; 9 bases align to TRBD2. Trimming cost V 1 base and J 2 bases; bases outside gene matches: 3. The CDR3 has 15 residues. CDR1 LGHNA and CDR2 YSLEER come from the germline V gene. The CDR3 loop reads CASSQAAGGPYEQYF. CDR3 nucleotides: TGCGCCAGCAGCCAAGCAGCGGGAGGCCCCTACGAGCAGTACTTC.

The rearrangement joins TRBV9 to TRBJ2-6; 9 bases map to TRBD1. The CDR3 is 17 residues long. With 0 bases clipped from V and 1 base from J, the junction kept 2 bases outside the gene matches. Germline assignment: CDR1 SGDLS and CDR2 YYNGEE. The chain's CDR3 is CASSVVGQGSGANVLTF. The CDR3 nucleotides read TGTGCCAGCAGCGTAGTCGGACAGGGGTCTGGGGCCAACGTCCTGACTTTC.

This chain's CDR3 is CASRRDEDTEAFF. CDR3 DNA sequence: TGTGCCAGCCGAAGGGATGAGGACACTGAAGCTTTCTTT. The rearrangement uses TRBV2 and TRBJ1-1, with D unresolved. The germline V gene encodes CDR1 SNHLY and CDR2 FYNNEI. V was cut by 8 bases and J by 3 bases, with 13 bases left in between. The CDR3 sequence is 13 residues long.